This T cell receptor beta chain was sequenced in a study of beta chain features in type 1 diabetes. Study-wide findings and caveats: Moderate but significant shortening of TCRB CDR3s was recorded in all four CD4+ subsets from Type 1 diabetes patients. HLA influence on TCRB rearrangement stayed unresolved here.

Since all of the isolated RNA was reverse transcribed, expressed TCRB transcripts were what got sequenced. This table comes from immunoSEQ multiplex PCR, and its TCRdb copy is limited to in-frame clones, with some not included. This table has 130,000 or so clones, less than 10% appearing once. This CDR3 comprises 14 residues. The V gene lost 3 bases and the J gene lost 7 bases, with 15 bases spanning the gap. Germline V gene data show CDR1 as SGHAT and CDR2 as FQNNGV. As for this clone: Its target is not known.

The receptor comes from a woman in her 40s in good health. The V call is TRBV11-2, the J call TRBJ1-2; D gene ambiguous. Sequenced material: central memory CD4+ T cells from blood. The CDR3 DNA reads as TGTGCCAGCAGCTTGGTTTCCGGCGGCCCTGGCTACACCTTC. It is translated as CASSLVSGGPGYTF.